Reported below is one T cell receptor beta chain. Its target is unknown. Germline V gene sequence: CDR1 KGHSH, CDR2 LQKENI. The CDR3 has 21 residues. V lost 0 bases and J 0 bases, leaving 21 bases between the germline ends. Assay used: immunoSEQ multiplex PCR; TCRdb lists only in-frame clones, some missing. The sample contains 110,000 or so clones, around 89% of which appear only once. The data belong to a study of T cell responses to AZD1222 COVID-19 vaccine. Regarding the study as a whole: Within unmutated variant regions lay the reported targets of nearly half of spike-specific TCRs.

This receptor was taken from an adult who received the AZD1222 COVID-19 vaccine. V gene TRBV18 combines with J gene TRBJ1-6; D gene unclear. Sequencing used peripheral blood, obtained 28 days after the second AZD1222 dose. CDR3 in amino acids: CASSPPTFVPPLGSYNSPLHF. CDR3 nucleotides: TGTGCCAGCTCACCACCGACCTTCGTCCCGCCCTTGGGCTCCTATAATTCACCCCTCCACTTT.